Listed below are T cell receptor beta chains from one sample, sequenced in a study of shared clonotypes between healthy human individuals. TCRdb keeps only in-frame clones here, not all; method: immunoSEQ multiplex PCR. The data hold about 2,200,000 clones, with 93% observed a single time. The sequenced sample was naive CD8+ T cells from PBMCs. The origin of the receptors is a man younger than 30 in good health. Some clones in this sample may be carry-over from other donors' samples. The CDR3 runs from the conserved cysteine through the conserved F or W. A D gene is named only where the DNA matches it firmly. Clone size appears in some rows only: once, few, many, or a class for an expanded clone.

>TRBJ2-7|TRBV7-2|-|-
TGTGCCAGCAGCTTAGGAGGTCACAGGGAAAGCTCCTACGAGCAGTACTTC
CASSLGGHRESSYEQYF
>TRBJ2-5|TRBV9|-|TRBD1
TGTGCCAGCAGCTCAACCGGGACAGTCCAAGAGACCCAGTACTTC
CASSSTGTVQETQYF
>TRBJ2-4|TRBV5-1|-|TRBD2
TGCGCCAGCACCCCCGGGGGGAACATTCAGTACTTC
CASTPGGNIQYF
>TRBJ1-5|TRBV7-6|few|-
TGTGCCAGCAGCTTAGGGACCCCGGGACAGCCCCAGCATTTT
CASSLGTPGQPQHF
>TRBJ2-5|TRBV28|-|-
TGTGCCAGCAGTTTTACCGGGGCCAGGGCGAAAGAGACCCAGTACTTC
CASSFTGARAKETQYF
>TRBJ2-3|TRBV7-9|-|-
TGTGCCAGCAGCTTCCCGGACAGACGGGACACAGATACGCAGTATTTT
CASSFPDRRDTDTQYF
>TRBJ2-7|TRBV19|-|TRBD1
TGTGCCAGTAGTATTGGGGACAGGGGGCCCTACGAGCAGTACTTC
CASSIGDRGPYEQYF
>TRBJ2-1|TRBV2|-|-
TGTGCCAGCAGTGACCCCCTTAACAATGAGCAGTTCTTC
CASSDPLNNEQFF
>TRBJ1-2|TRBV5-5|-|TRBD1
TGTGCCAGCAGCTTCCGAACGGGACAGGATTCGGGCTACACCTTC
CASSFRTGQDSGYTF
>TRBJ2-1|TRBV4-1|-|TRBD2
TGCGCCAGCAGCTATAGGGGGACTAGCGGTTACAATGAGCAGTTCTTC
CASSYRGTSGYNEQFF
>TRBJ2-4|TRBV5-4|-|-
TGTGCCAGCAGCTCGTGGGGTTACATTCAGTACTTC
CASSSWGYIQYF
>TRBJ1-1|TRBV4-1|few|TRBD1
TGCGCCAGCAGCCTAGGACAGGGCAACACTGAAGCTTTCTTT
CASSLGQGNTEAFF
>TRBJ1-1|TRBV5-8|-|-
TGTGCCAGCAGCTTGGGGGGGTGGCCCCGGGAGACTGAAGCTTTCTTT
CASSLGGWPRETEAFF
>TRBJ1-2|TRBV6-5|once|-
TGTGCCAGCAGTTTCCACAGGGTAACCTATGGCTACACCTTC
CASSFHRVTYGYTF